These T cell receptor beta chains were read from a single sample in a study of beta chain features in type 1 diabetes. This table comes from immunoSEQ multiplex PCR, and its TCRdb copy is limited to in-frame clones, with some not included. The profile shows roughly 350,000 clones, approximately 11% of them singletons. Material: naive CD4+ T cells from blood. Receptor source: a woman aged 30 to 39 in good health. The CDR3 runs from the conserved cysteine through the conserved F or W. A D gene is named only where the DNA matches it firmly. A row's size may be missing; if present it is once, few, many or a size class.

V	J	D	size	DNA	CDR3
TRBV19	TRBJ2-7	.	few	TGTGCCAGTAGTATAGTTCTCTCCTACGAGCAGTACTTC	CASSIVLSYEQYF
TRBV4-2	TRBJ2-1	TRBD2	many	TGTGCCAGCAGCCATGGGACTAGCGGGTACAATGAGCAGTTCTTC	CASSHGTSGYNEQFF
TRBV29-1	TRBJ1-5	TRBD1	few	TGCAGCGTTGGGGACAGGAGGGGTAATCAGCCCCAGCATTTT	CSVGDRRGNQPQHF
TRBV28	TRBJ1-5	.	few	TGTGCCAGCACCCTCGGCGTTTTCAGGGGTGGTCAGCCCCAGCATTTT	CASTLGVFRGGQPQHF
TRBV5-1	TRBJ2-3	TRBD2	.	TGCGCCAGCAGCTTAGCCACTAGCGGTTATACGCAGTATTTT	CASSLATSGYTQYF
TRBV5-4	TRBJ2-1	TRBD1	.	TGTGCCAGCAGCCCCTCGCCTATAGGACGGGAGGGACAGGGGGAGCAGTTCTTC	CASSPSPIGREGQGEQFF
TRBV30	TRBJ2-7	.	.	TGTGCCTGGACCCGTCCCTCCTACGAGCAGTACTTC	CAWTRPSYEQYF
TRBV28	TRBJ1-1	.	.	TGTGCCAGCAATCCCGGACTGATGAACACTGAAGCTTTCTTT	CASNPGLMNTEAFF
TRBV19	TRBJ2-4	TRBD1	.	TGTGCCAGTAGTGCCTCCGGGACAGGGAAAAACATTCAGTACTTC	CASSASGTGKNIQYF
TRBV7-2	TRBJ2-7	.	.	TGTGCCAGCAGCGAGAGGCAGTACTCCTACGAGCAGTACTTC	CASSERQYSYEQYF
TRBV7-7	TRBJ2-1	TRBD2	few	TGTGCTAGCAGCTTAGACGGGACTAGCGACGACAATGAGCAGTTCTTC	CASSLDGTSDDNEQFF
TRBV7-8	TRBJ2-7	.	few	TGTGCCAGCAGCTTGGGAGTGGTCGAGCAGTACTTC	CASSLGVVEQYF
TRBV18	TRBJ2-4	TRBD1	.	TGTGCCAGCTCACTCCGGGACAGGGTCAAAAACATTCAGTACTTC	CASSLRDRVKNIQYF
TRBV30	TRBJ2-5	TRBD1	few	TGTGCCTGGAGTGCCGGCGGCAGGGGGCGAGAGACCCAGTACTTC	CAWSAGGRGRETQYF
TRBV28	TRBJ2-7	TRBD2	.	TGTGCCAGCACCTTAGCGGGAGAAATATACGAGCAGTACTTC	CASTLAGEIYEQYF
TRBV7-2	TRBJ2-5	TRBD1	.	TGTGCCAGCAGCTTAACAGGGACAGGGGGCCAGAAGACCCAGTACTTC	CASSLTGTGGQKTQYF
TRBV7-9	TRBJ2-7	TRBD2	.	TGTGCCAGCAGCTTCCCGAGCGGGAGATACGAGCAGTACTTC	CASSFPSGRYEQYF
TRBV25-1	TRBJ2-2	.	few	TGTGCCAGCAGTTCCTATACGAACACCGGGGAGCTGTTTTTT	CASSSYTNTGELFF
TRBV6-5	TRBJ1-1	.	.	TGTGCCAGCAGGACCAGGGTTTCAGGTGAAGCTTTCTTT	CASRTRVSGEAFF
TRBV4-1	TRBJ2-1	.	.	TGCGCCAGCAGCCAAGTGGGAACTAGGGAAGTGCAGTTCTTC	CASSQVGTREVQFF
TRBV15	TRBJ2-2	TRBD2	.	TGTGCCACCAGCGGAGCGGGAGTAGGTACCGGGGAGCTGTTTTTT	CATSGAGVGTGELFF
TRBV28	TRBJ2-1	.	.	TGTGCCAGCAGTTTCCAACGAGGGGAGCAGTTCTTC	CASSFQRGEQFF